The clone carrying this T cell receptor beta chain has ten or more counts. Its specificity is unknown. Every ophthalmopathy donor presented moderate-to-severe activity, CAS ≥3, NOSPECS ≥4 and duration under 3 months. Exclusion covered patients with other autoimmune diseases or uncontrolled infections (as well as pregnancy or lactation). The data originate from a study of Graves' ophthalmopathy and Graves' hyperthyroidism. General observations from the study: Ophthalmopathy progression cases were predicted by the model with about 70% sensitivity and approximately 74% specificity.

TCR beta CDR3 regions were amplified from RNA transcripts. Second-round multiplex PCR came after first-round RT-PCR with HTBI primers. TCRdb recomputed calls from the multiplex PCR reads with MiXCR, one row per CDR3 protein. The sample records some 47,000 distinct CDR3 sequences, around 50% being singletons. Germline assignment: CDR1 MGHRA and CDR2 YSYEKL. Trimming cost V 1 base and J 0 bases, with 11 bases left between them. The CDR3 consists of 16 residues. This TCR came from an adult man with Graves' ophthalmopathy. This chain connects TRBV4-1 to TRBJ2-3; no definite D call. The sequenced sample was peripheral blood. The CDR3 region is CASSQVPSISTDTQYF. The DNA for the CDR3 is TGCGCCAGCAGCCAAGTCCCATCCATTAGCACAGATACGCAGTATTTT.